Listed below are T cell receptor beta chains from one sample, sequenced in a study of T cell repertoires and HLA-DP antigens. Antigens of these TCRs are unknown. Clones were sequenced by immunoSEQ multiplex PCR, and TCRdb holds only the in-frame ones, with some missing. This sample has about 89,000 clones, with more than 75% found just once. Specimen: CD4+ T cells from PBMCs. These receptors were taken from a man aged 50-59 years in good health and CMV-seronegative. Both conserved end residues are trimmed from each CDR3. Some rows have no size entry. The others give once, few or many, or a class for an expanded clone.

>TRBJ2-1|TRBV15|NA
ATSRPGLAGGATANEQF
>TRBJ2-1|TRBV2|NA
ASRPRTSSSYNEQF
>TRBJ2-1|TRBV19|NA
ASSRGNEQF
>TRBJ2-5|TRBV5-6|NA
ASSEDKIEETQY
>TRBJ2-1|TRBV7-3|NA
ASSLRTGPNSYNEQF
>TRBJ1-2|TRBV6-6|NA
ASSYSTGGISGYT
>TRBJ2-5|TRBV6-5|once
ASSSSVGQETQY
>TRBJ2-7|TRBV6-1|NA
ASSEGTILYEQY
>TRBJ2-5|TRBV7-2|NA
ASSGPETQY
>TRBJ2-1|TRBV21-1|NA
ASSSRKRQGKKPGDEQF
>TRBJ1-1|TRBV18|NA
ASSPQNREAF
>TRBJ2-7|TRBV27|NA
ASSSPTSGSYEQY
>TRBJ2-5|TRBV28|NA
ASMGGVLKQTQY
>TRBJ2-3|TRBV28|NA
ASSSPGGRAIDTQY
>TRBJ1-1|TRBV4-1|NA
ASSQEVAGAAEAF
>TRBJ2-3|TRBV5-1|NA
ASSLGLTTTDTQY
>TRBJ2-7|TRBV7-6|NA
ASSLAAASYEQY
>TRBJ2-7|TRBV7-2|once
ASSPDGRGYYEQY
>TRBJ1-1|TRBV27|few
ASIWTGGNTEAF
>TRBJ2-7|TRBV7-9|NA
ASSRTDAGEQY
>TRBJ1-5|TRBV5-6|NA
ASSSLGSHSNQPQH
>TRBJ2-1|TRBV19|NA
ASSIPLSASGGAQNEQF
>TRBJ1-1|TRBV28|NA
ASRGQGGTEAF
>TRBJ1-5|TRBV19|NA
ASSIDRISSQH
>TRBJ2-7|TRBV7-2|NA
ASSLRSSGAYEQY
>TRBJ2-7|TRBV28|once
ASLGQGGYEQY
>TRBJ2-7|TRBV30|NA
AWSFPGQGAPGEQY
>TRBJ1-2|TRBV15|NA
ATSRGTHSGGNGYT
>TRBJ2-3|TRBV7-2|NA
ASSLGGGVDTQY
>TRBJ2-4|TRBV28|NA
ASSLDRSLAKNIQY
>TRBJ1-5|TRBV19|NA
ASTMRGGNQPQH
>TRBJ2-1|TRBV4-2|NA
ASSTYNEQF
>TRBJ1-2|TRBV6-1|NA
ASSSGTGDYGYT
>TRBJ2-3|TRBV9|NA
ASSVLAATTDTQY
>TRBJ2-5|TRBV5-5|NA
ASSLGSRVQETQY
>TRBJ2-7|TRBV18|NA
ASSPGTGFSYEQY
>TRBJ1-2|TRBV28|NA
ASSWGGQGIGYT
>TRBJ2-7|TRBV7-2|NA
ASSLQGGYYEQY
>TRBJ1-4|TRBV28|NA
ASSPSSFGLNEKLF
>TRBJ1-2|TRBV4-1|NA
ASSQVVGGLLNYGYT
>TRBJ2-7|TRBV5-8|NA
ASSRIRQY
>TRBJ2-2|TRBV7-8|few
ASSLVGGRGAGELF